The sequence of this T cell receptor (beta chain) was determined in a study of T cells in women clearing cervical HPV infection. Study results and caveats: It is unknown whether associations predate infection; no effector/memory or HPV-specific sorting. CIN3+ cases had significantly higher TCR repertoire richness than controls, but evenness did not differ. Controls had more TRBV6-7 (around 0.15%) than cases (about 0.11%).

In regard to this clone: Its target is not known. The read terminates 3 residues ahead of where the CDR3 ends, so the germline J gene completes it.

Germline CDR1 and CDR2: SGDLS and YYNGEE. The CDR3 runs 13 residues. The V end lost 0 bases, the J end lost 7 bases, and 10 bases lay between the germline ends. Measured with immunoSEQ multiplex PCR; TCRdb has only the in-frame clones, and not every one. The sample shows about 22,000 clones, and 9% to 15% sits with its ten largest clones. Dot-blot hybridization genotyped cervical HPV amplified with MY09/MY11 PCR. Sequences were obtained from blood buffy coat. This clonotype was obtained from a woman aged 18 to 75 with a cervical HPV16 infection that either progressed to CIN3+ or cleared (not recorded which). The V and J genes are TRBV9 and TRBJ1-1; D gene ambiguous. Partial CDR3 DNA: TGTGCCAGCAGCGTAGACGGAGCAGGTGAA. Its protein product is CASSVDGAGE. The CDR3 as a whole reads CASSVDGAGEAFF.